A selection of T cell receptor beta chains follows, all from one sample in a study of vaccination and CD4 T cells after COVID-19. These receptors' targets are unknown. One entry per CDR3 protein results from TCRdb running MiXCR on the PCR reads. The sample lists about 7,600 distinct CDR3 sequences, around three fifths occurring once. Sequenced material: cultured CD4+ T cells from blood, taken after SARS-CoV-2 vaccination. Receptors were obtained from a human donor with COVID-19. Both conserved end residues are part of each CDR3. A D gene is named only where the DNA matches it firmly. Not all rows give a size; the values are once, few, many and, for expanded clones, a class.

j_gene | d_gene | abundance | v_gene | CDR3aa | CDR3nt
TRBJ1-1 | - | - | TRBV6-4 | CASSLLDLNTEAFF | TGTGCCAGCAGCCTATTAGACCTGAACACTGAAGCTTTCTTT
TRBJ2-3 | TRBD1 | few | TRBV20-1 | CSATDRGYARRDTQYF | TGCAGTGCTACGGACAGGGGGTATGCCCGAAGGGATACGCAGTATTTT
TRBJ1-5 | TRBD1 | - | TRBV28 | CASSLPGTGIGNQPQHF | TGTGCCAGCAGTTTACCCGGGACAGGGATTGGCAATCAGCCCCAGCATTTT
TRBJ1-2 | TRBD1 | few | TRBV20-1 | CSANDRANYGYTF | TGCAGTGCTAACGACAGGGCCAACTATGGCTACACCTTC
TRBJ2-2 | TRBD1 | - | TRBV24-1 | CATGRGPAGELFF | TGTGCCACCGGCAGGGGGCCAGCCGGGGAGCTGTTTTTT
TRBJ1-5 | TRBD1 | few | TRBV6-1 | CASSPGQGRSNQPQHF | TGTGCCAGCAGCCCTGGACAGGGGAGAAGCAATCAGCCCCAGCATTTT
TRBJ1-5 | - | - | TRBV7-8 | CASSWTDSSNQPQHF | TGTGCCAGCAGCTGGACAGATTCTAGCAATCAGCCCCAGCATTTT
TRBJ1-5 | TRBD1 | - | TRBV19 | CASRTPGTGKSQPQHF | TGTGCCAGTCGTACCCCCGGGACAGGGAAGAGTCAGCCCCAGCATTTT
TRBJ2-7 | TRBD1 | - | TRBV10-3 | CASSAPGQIPYEQYF | TGTGCCAGCAGTGCCCCGGGACAGATACCCTACGAGCAGTACTTC
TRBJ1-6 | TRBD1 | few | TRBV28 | CASSLPGQGRSPLHF | TGTGCCAGCAGTTTACCGGGACAGGGTCGCTCACCCCTCCACTTT
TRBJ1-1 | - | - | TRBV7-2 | CASSDGPGTEAFF | TGTGCCAGCAGCGACGGGCCGGGCACTGAAGCTTTCTTT